Listed below are T cell receptor beta chains from one sample, sequenced in a study of cytomegalovirus exposure and HLA in healthy donors. Clones were read by immunoSEQ multiplex PCR, and TCRdb kept only the in-frame ones, dropping some. The data hold some 130,000 clones, with around 80% observed a single time. The sequencing sample was made of PBMCs. Receptor source: a man aged 40-49 years in good health and CMV-seropositive. CDR3s include the opening cysteine and the closing phenylalanine or tryptophan. The order of the fields is J gene, D gene, V gene, clone size, CDR3 protein, CDR3 DNA. The D gene is left open where the match is weak. The size entry is marked missing in some rows and otherwise reads once, few, many or a size class.

TRBJ2-3 | . | TRBV30 | once | CAWKREVTGTQYF | TGTGCCTGGAAGAGGGAGGTTACAGGTACGCAGTATTTT
TRBJ2-2 | TRBD2 | TRBV19 | . | CASRSLAGATGELFF | TGTGCCAGTAGAAGCCTAGCGGGTGCCACCGGGGAGCTGTTTTTT
TRBJ2-7 | TRBD2 | TRBV7-9 | . | CASSLANGSGRVSSYEQYF | TGTGCCAGCAGCTTAGCTAATGGTAGCGGGAGGGTGAGCTCCTACGAGCAGTACTTC
TRBJ2-3 | . | TRBV6-4 | . | CASRANPGLTDTQYF | TGTGCCAGCAGAGCGAATCCGGGACTCACAGATACGCAGTATTTT
TRBJ1-2 | . | TRBV6-1 | . | CASRGALIFYGYTF | TGTGCCAGCAGAGGGGCGCTAATCTTCTATGGCTACACCTTC
TRBJ2-3 | TRBD2 | TRBV18 | . | CASSPGTSGAGSTDTQYF | TGTGCCAGCTCACCCGGGACTAGCGGGGCAGGGAGCACAGATACGCAGTATTTT
TRBJ2-4 | . | TRBV7-2 | . | CASSPRGAKNIQYF | TGTGCCAGCAGCCCCCGGGGGGCCAAAAACATTCAGTACTTC
TRBJ2-3 | . | TRBV7-9 | few | CASNPGRDTQYF | TGTGCCAGCAATCCAGGGCGAGATACGCAGTATTTT
TRBJ2-2 | TRBD2 | TRBV29-1 | . | CSAGTSGSVTGELFF | TGCAGCGCGGGGACTAGCGGGAGTGTCACCGGGGAGCTGTTTTTT
TRBJ2-7 | . | TRBV7-9 | . | CASSLMRNREGQYF | TGTGCCAGCAGCTTAATGCGAAACAGGGAGGGGCAGTACTTC
TRBJ1-2 | TRBD1 | TRBV7-9 | . | CSSSSTTSQGAQVGGYTF | TGTTCCAGCAGCTCGACAACCTCACAGGGGGCGCAAGTTGGTGGCTACACCTTC
TRBJ1-1 | . | TRBV29-1 | . | CSAEGNQNTEAFF | TGCAGCGCCGAGGGCAATCAGAACACTGAAGCTTTCTTT
TRBJ2-1 | TRBD2 | TRBV10-2 | once | CASSGLAGLPNEQFF | TGCGCCAGCAGTGGACTAGCGGGACTACCCAATGAGCAGTTCTTC
TRBJ2-5 | . | TRBV10-2 | . | CASSETTGFETQYF | TGCGCCAGCAGTGAGACTACAGGATTCGAGACCCAGTACTTC
TRBJ1-1 | TRBD1 | TRBV28 | . | CASSAPGQPRTEAFF | TGTGCCAGCAGTGCCCCGGGACAGCCGAGGACTGAAGCTTTCTTT
TRBJ1-2 | . | TRBV6-1 | . | CASSETRGYTF | TGTGCCAGCAGTGAAACCAGGGGCTACACCTTC
TRBJ2-5 | TRBD2 | TRBV18 | . | CASSPISSGSQETQYF | TGTGCCAGCTCACCGATATCTAGCGGGTCACAAGAGACCCAGTACTTC
TRBJ2-7 | . | TRBV7-2 | . | CASGSLASYEQYF | TGTGCCAGCGGATCCTTAGCCTCCTACGAGCAGTACTTC
TRBJ2-2 | TRBD1 | TRBV19 | few | CASSISTGGPGELFF | TGTGCCAGTAGTATCTCGACAGGGGGCCCCGGGGAGCTGTTTTTT
TRBJ2-1 | . | TRBV7-9 | . | CASSPEGYEQFF | TGTGCCAGCAGCCCCGAGGGCTATGAGCAGTTCTTC
TRBJ1-1 | . | TRBV10-3 | . | CAISEGGAWAFF | TGTGCCATCAGTGAGGGGGGCGCGTGGGCTTTCTTT
TRBJ2-5 | . | TRBV7-9 | . | CASSLYEGETQYF | TGTGCCAGCAGCTTGTACGAGGGAGAGACCCAGTACTTC
TRBJ1-5 | TRBD1 | TRBV18 | few | CASSGQGGNQPQHF | TGTGCCAGCTCCGGACAGGGGGGCAATCAGCCCCAGCATTTT
TRBJ1-1 | . | TRBV29-1 | few | CSVEVTSKSFF | TGCAGCGTTGAAGTAACCAGTAAGTCTTTCTTT
TRBJ2-3 | . | TRBV6-1 | few | CASNLMRGNTQYF | TGTGCCAGCAACTTGATGCGAGGGAATACGCAGTATTTT
TRBJ1-5 | . | TRBV5-1 | once | CASSLGLGGNRPKHF | TGCGCCAGCAGCTTGGGGCTCGGGGGAAACAGGCCAAAACATTTT
TRBJ2-7 | . | TRBV19 | . | CASSIGTYEQYF | TGTGCCAGTAGTATTGGCACCTACGAGCAGTACTTC
TRBJ2-4 | . | TRBV9 | . | CASSVDGAGDIQYF | TGTGCCAGCAGCGTAGACGGAGCAGGGGACATTCAGTACTTC
TRBJ2-3 | . | TRBV4-2 | . | CASSQGRERSTDTQYF | TGTGCCAGCAGCCAAGGCCGGGAGCGAAGCACAGATACGCAGTATTTT
TRBJ2-5 | TRBD1 | TRBV15 | . | CATSPGQGLEETQYF | TGTGCCACCAGCCCGGGACAGGGGTTGGAAGAGACCCAGTACTTC
TRBJ2-7 | . | TRBV10-3 | . | CAIKRGTGSYEQYF | TGTGCCATCAAAAGGGGCACAGGGTCCTACGAGCAGTACTTC
TRBJ1-1 | TRBD1 | TRBV5-6 | . | CASIKNGQGANTEAFF | TGTGCCAGCATCAAAAATGGCCAGGGGGCGAACACTGAAGCTTTCTTT
TRBJ1-2 | TRBD1 | TRBV18 | . | CASSPSTGDGYTF | TGTGCCAGCTCACCGTCGACAGGGGACGGCTACACCTTC
TRBJ1-4 | . | TRBV11-2 | . | CASSRTGTTNEKLFF | TGTGCCAGCAGCCGGACCGGGACAACAAATGAAAAACTGTTTTTT
TRBJ1-1 | TRBD1 | TRBV30 | . | CAWRAGTVAEAFF | TGTGCCTGGAGAGCTGGGACAGTCGCTGAAGCTTTCTTT
TRBJ2-5 | TRBD1 | TRBV13 | . | CASSLEMGRGRQETQYF | TGTGCCAGCAGCTTAGAGATGGGCAGGGGGCGGCAAGAGACCCAGTACTTC
TRBJ2-7 | TRBD2 | TRBV19 | . | CASSRGTSVSYEQYF | TGTGCCAGTAGCCGGGGGACTAGCGTTTCCTACGAGCAGTACTTC
TRBJ1-5 | TRBD1 | TRBV6-1 | . | CASSANRGLVSNQPQHF | TGTGCCAGCAGTGCGAACAGGGGGCTGGTAAGCAATCAGCCCCAGCATTTT
TRBJ2-7 | . | TRBV7-6 | few | CASSLAQGWDSYEQYF | TGTGCCAGCAGCTTAGCCCAGGGGTGGGACTCCTACGAGCAGTACTTC
TRBJ1-2 | . | TRBV7-9 | . | CASSPDIYLYGYTF | TGTGCCAGCAGCCCCGACATCTACCTCTATGGCTACACCTTC
TRBJ1-5 | . | TRBV6-5 | . | CASKSQGRSNQPQHF | TGTGCCAGCAAATCCCAGGGGCGTAGCAATCAGCCCCAGCATTTT
TRBJ2-3 | TRBD1 | TRBV10-3 | . | CAISESTRGRDTQYF | TGTGCCATCAGTGAGTCGACCAGGGGGCGCGATACGCAGTATTTT
TRBJ2-7 | . | TRBV5-1 | . | CASSLDWTGGYYEQYF | TGCGCCAGCAGCTTGGATTGGACTGGGGGGTACTACGAGCAGTACTTC
TRBJ1-6 | . | TRBV6-5 | . | CASRRDRWVSPLHF | TGTGCCAGCAGGCGAGACAGATGGGTTTCACCCCTCCACTTT
TRBJ1-2 | TRBD1 | TRBV19 | . | CASSITGGSYGYTF | TGTGCCAGTAGCATCACAGGGGGCAGCTATGGCTACACCTTC
TRBJ2-2 | . | TRBV4-1 | . | CASSQMDYQNTGELFF | TGCGCCAGCAGCCAGATGGACTACCAGAACACCGGGGAGCTGTTTTTT
TRBJ2-5 | . | TRBV5-1 | . | CASSFEGSRETQYF | TGCGCCAGCAGCTTTGAGGGCAGTCGGGAGACCCAGTACTTC
TRBJ1-1 | . | TRBV10-3 | . | CAISESGGNTEAFF | TGTGCCATCAGTGAGTCGGGGGGGAACACTGAAGCTTTCTTT
TRBJ1-2 | . | TRBV30 | . | CAWSVGAGGGYTF | TGTGCCTGGAGTGTAGGTGCAGGTGGTGGCTACACCTTC
TRBJ1-2 | TRBD1 | TRBV10-3 | . | CAISEPPWTGANYGYTF | TGTGCCATCAGTGAACCCCCTTGGACAGGGGCTAACTATGGCTACACCTTC
TRBJ1-3 | . | TRBV10-3 | . | CAIRRGVDSNSGNTIYF | TGTGCCATCAGGAGGGGAGTGGACAGCAACTCTGGAAACACCATATATTTT